A single sample gave rise to the 11 T cell receptor beta chains below, sequenced in a study of blood T cell repertoires in COVID-19. Sequencing used immunoSEQ multiplex PCR; TCRdb keeps in-frame clones, though not all of them. The sample shows approximately 280,000 clones, roughly 85% of them seen only once. Material: peripheral blood. Receptor source: a man between 50 and 59 years old with active or convalescent COVID-19.

The V call is TRBV7-6, the J call TRBJ2-1, with 8 bases matching TRBD2. V dropped 3 bases and J dropped 7; count of bases not matched to a gene: 14. This CDR3 region has 17 residues. The germline V gene encodes CDR1 SGHVS and CDR2 FNYEAQ. The CDR3 here is CASSFTLGAGAVNEQFF. The CDR3 DNA reads TGTGCCAGCAGCTTTACCCTTGGAGCGGGAGCTGTAAATGAGCAGTTCTTC.

This clone appeared a single time. This chain links TRBV10-3 with TRBJ1-5; D remains unclear. V lost 4 bases, J lost 3 bases, and 7 bases lay in between. The length of the CDR3 is 13 residues. Germline V gene sequence: CDR1 ENHRY, CDR2 SYGVKD. The CDR3, as DNA: TGTGCCATCAGTGCAGGTATCAATCAGCCCCAGCATTTT. Its translation: CAISAGINQPQHF.

The chain uses TRBV10-3 and TRBJ1-5, with TRBD1 as a possible D gene (6 bases). Deletions cut 5 bases from V and 5 bases from J, with 13 bases between. Germline values: CDR1 ENHRY, CDR2 SYGVKD. The CDR3 spans 14 residues. CDR3 nucleotide sequence: TGTGCCATCAGTCAGACAGGAGGTGATCAGCCCCAGCATTTT. Its protein product is CAISQTGGDQPQHF.

The rearrangement uses TRBV27 and TRBJ2-7, with 9 bases that match TRBD1. V lost 4 bases and J lost 8; bases outside the gene matches: 9. This CDR3 has 14 residues. Germline V lookup: CDR1 MNHEY, CDR2 SMNVEV (reference sequence). The CDR3 loop reads CASSSGTGFLQQYF. CDR3 in DNA: TGTGCCAGCAGTTCCGGGACAGGGTTTCTTCAGCAGTACTTC.

This clone showed up just a few times. The CDR3 region is CASSYPPGNSPLHF. CDR3 nucleotides: TGTGCCAGCAGTTATCCGCCAGGGAATTCACCCCTCCACTTT. V and J are TRBV28 and TRBJ1-6; the D gene is possibly TRBD1 (5 bases). The length of the CDR3 is 14 residues. The V gene lost 4 bases and the J gene lost 7 bases, with 11 bases spanning the gap. CDR1 is MDHEN, CDR2 SYDVKM, per germline.

The chain links TRBV4-3 to TRBJ2-1, with 12 bases fitting TRBD1. The CDR3 spans 16 residues. CDR1 is LGHNA, CDR2 YSLEER, per germline. V trimming: 0 bases; J trimming: 9 bases; junction bases outside the gene matches: 6. The CDR3 DNA reads TGCGCCAGCAGCCAAGATTTGGGACAGGGGGCTAGTGAGCAGTTCTTC. It encodes CASSQDLGQGASEQFF.

CDR3 coding DNA: TGTGCCAGCAGCATCGGACAGGTATACGAGCAGTACTTC. Amino acids: CASSIGQVYEQYF. The genes are TRBV5-8 and TRBJ2-7, with TRBD1 matching 7 bases. J was trimmed by 4 bases and V by 4 bases; bases with no gene match: 5. From germline, CDR1 is SGHTS and CDR2 YDEGEE. CDR3 length: 13 residues.

The rearrangement uses TRBV10-1 and TRBJ2-4; unclear D gene. V was pared by 6 bases and J by 0 bases, with 9 bases between. Germline V CDR1 and CDR2: WNHNN, SYGVQD (reference sequence). There are 14 residues in the CDR3. The CDR3 DNA is TGCGCCAGCAGCAGCGCAATAGCCAAAAACATTCAGTACTTC. The encoded protein is CASSSAIAKNIQYF.

This chain uses TRBV20-1 with TRBJ2-5, with 8 bases identical to TRBD1. This CDR3 contains 13 residues. V was pared by 3 bases and J by 5 bases, with 5 bases of the junction left unmatched. Germline V gene lookup returns CDR1 DFQATT and CDR2 SNEGSKA (reference sequence). CDR3 nucleotides: TGCAGTGCTAGTAGACAGGGGCGGGAGACCCAGTACTTC. It codes for CSASRQGRETQYF.

The count of this clone is one. The chain uses TRBV7-2 and TRBJ2-7, with TRBD2 matching 8 bases. CDR1 and CDR2 from the germline V gene are SGHTA and FQGNSA. The V segment lost 1 base and the J segment 5 bases; nucleotides outside the gene matches: 7. This CDR3 comprises 15 residues. CDR3 DNA sequence: TGTGCCAGCAGCTTAGTCGGCGGGAGGCTCCACGAGCAGTACTTC. It is translated as CASSLVGGRLHEQYF.

V gene TRBV19 combines with J gene TRBJ2-1; D ambiguous. Germline V lookup: CDR1 LNHDA, CDR2 SQIVND (reference sequence). V gave up 4 bases and J gave up 9 bases, with 10 bases separating them. This CDR3 is built from 12 residues. CDR3 coding DNA: TGTGCCAGTAGTACACGACTGAGTGAGCAGTTCTTC. This encodes CASSTRLSEQFF. The complete variable domain, with remaining parts taken from reference TRBV19 and TRBJ2-1, reads DGGITQSPKYLFRKEGQNVTLSCEQNLNHDAMYWYRQDPGQGLRLIYYSQIVNDFQKGDIAEGYSVSREKKESFPLTVTSAQKNPTAFYLCASSTRLSEQFFGPGTRLTVL.